This T cell receptor (beta chain) derives from a study of human T cells and chemical hapten exposure. The authors extracted total RNA from unfractionated whole blood. TCRdb re-called the 5' RACE reads through MiXCR, storing one row per CDR3 protein. The sample lists about 140,000 distinct CDR3 sequences; 3.5% to 5% were seen once. This CDR3 spans 15 amino acids. CDR1 SGDLS and CDR2 YYNGEE come from the germline V gene. The V end was cut by 4 bases, the J end by 1 base, with 14 bases between. This clonotype is classed as medium-sized. The V gene is TRBV9, the J gene TRBJ1-1; unclear D gene. The source of this sequence is a female donor in good health. CDR3 sequence (DNA): TGTGCCAGCAGCTCGACGACCGGAACGAACACTGAAGCTTTCTTT. This encodes CASSSTTGTNTEAFF.